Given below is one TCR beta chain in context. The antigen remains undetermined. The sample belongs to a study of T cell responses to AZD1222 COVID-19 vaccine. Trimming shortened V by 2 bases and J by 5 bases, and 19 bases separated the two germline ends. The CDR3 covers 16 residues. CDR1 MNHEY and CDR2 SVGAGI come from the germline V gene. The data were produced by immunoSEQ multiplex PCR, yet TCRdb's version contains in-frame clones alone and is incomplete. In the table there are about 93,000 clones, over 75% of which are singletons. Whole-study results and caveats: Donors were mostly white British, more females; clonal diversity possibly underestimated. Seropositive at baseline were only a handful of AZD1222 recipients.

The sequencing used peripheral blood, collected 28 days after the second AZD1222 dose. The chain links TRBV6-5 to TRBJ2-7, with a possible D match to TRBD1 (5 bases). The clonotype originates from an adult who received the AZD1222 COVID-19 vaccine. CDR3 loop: CASSYRVLTVFDEQYF. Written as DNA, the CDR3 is TGTGCCAGCAGTTACCGCGTTTTGACAGTTTTCGACGAGCAGTACTTC.